These 21 T cell receptor beta chains share one sample of origin, sequenced in a study of cytomegalovirus exposure and HLA in healthy donors. PCR primers comprised 60 Vbeta and 13 Jbeta primers. Method: immunoSEQ multiplex PCR; TCRdb's copy keeps in-frame clones and lacks some. Among some 130,000 clones, approximately 87% were seen once, and the ten largest hold about 5%. The sequenced sample was PBMCs. The receptors originated from a woman in her twenties or thirties in good health and CMV-seronegative.

The J gene is TRBJ1-4, the V gene TRBV29-1; 7 bases are shared with TRBD1. Germline V CDR1 and CDR2: SQVTM, ANQGSEA. The CDR3 totals 12 residues. V dropped 4 bases and J dropped 8; count of bases not matched to a gene: 4. The CDR3 region is CSVVGQQEKLFF. The CDR3 bases are TGCAGCGTTGTGGGACAGCAGGAAAAACTGTTTTTT.

The V and J genes are TRBV5-8 and TRBJ2-7; D is undetermined. Germline CDR1 SGHTS, CDR2 YDEGEE. The CDR3 is 15 residues long. Trimming removed 5 bases at V and 2 bases at J, with 17 bases between. CDR3 in DNA: TGTGCCAGCAGAACCACAGCACTGCTCACCTACGAGCAGTACTTC. Amino acid sequence: CASRTTALLTYEQYF.

CDR3 DNA: TGTGCCAGCACCCTAATAGCGGGATCCTACAATGAGCAGTTCTTC. Its translation: CASTLIAGSYNEQFF. The rearrangement links TRBV5-4 to TRBJ2-1, with TRBD2 matching 8 bases. Trimming cost V 6 bases and J 1 base; bases outside gene matches: 6. The CDR3 consists of 15 residues. Per the germline V gene, CDR1 is SGHNT and CDR2 is YYREEE (reference sequence).

The CDR3 DNA sequence: TGTGCCAGTACTCCCGGGACAGGGAGTAATTCACCCCTCCACTTT. Translated: CASTPGTGSNSPLHF. J is TRBJ1-6 and V is TRBV19; 9 positions match TRBD1. Trimming took 7 bases from V and 6 from J; bases not matched to a gene: 7. CDR3 length equals 15 residues. CDR1 is LNHDA, CDR2 SQIVND, per germline (reference sequence).

The chain joins TRBV5-6 to TRBJ1-2, with TRBD1 identical over 10 bases. Germline values: CDR1 SGHDT, CDR2 YYEEEE. CDR3 size: 15 residues. J was trimmed by 2 bases and V by 4 bases; bases with no gene match: 5. The DNA for the CDR3 is TGTGCCAGCAGCGGCCGGGACAGGGGAAACTATGGCTACACCTTC. Translated, it gives CASSGRDRGNYGYTF.

The sample holds one count of this clone. This chain connects TRBV2 to TRBJ2-3; possibly TRBD1 for D (5 bases). The V end lost 7 bases, the J end lost 0 bases, and 14 bases lay between the germline ends. CDR1 is SNHLY and CDR2 is FYNNEI in the germline V gene. This CDR3 is 15 amino acids long. The CDR3 DNA reads as TGTGCCAGCAATCCGGCAGGGTTGAGCACAGATACGCAGTATTTT. Amino acid sequence: CASNPAGLSTDTQYF.

V usage is TRBV2 and J usage is TRBJ2-7; 13 bases line up with TRBD2. J was trimmed by 3 bases and V by 5 bases; bases with no gene match: 16. CDR3 length: 19 residues. The germline gives CDR1 SNHLY, CDR2 FYNNEI. The CDR3 region has the DNA TGTGCCAGCAGTCCTCTGACTAGCGGGGGGACGCCGCGCAACTACGAGCAGTACTTC. It codes for CASSPLTSGGTPRNYEQYF.

The chain joins TRBV5-4 to TRBJ2-1, with D perhaps matching TRBD2 (5 bases). V lost 0 bases and J lost 7, with 14 bases in between. Germline V gene lookup returns CDR1 SGHNT and CDR2 YYREEE (reference sequence). The CDR3 has 15 amino acids. The CDR3 DNA sequence: TGTGCCAGCAGCTTGGCTGTGGCTAGCTTTAATGAGCAGTTCTTC. Residues: CASSLAVASFNEQFF.

V is TRBV13 and J is TRBJ1-6, with no clear D. V lost 1 base to trimming and J lost 16 bases, with 11 bases between them. Germline CDR1 reads PRHDT; CDR2 reads FYEKMQ (reference sequence). The CDR3 spans 12 residues. The CDR3, as DNA: TGTGCCAGCAGCTTAGATCCGGGTCTTCTCCACTTT. Protein: CASSLDPGLLHF.

For this clone: One junction end disagrees with the germline gene, perhaps due to a read error. Other DNA sequences within the sample encode an identical CDR3. The J gene is TRBJ2-2, the V gene TRBV29-1; D might be TRBD2 (6 bases). The CDR3 has 17 residues. Germline V CDR1 and CDR2: SQVTM, ANQGSEA. The CDR3 loop reads CSVHGVAGSANTGELFF. CDR3 DNA: TGCAGCGTCCACGGTGTTGCGGGGAGCGCGAACACCGGGGAACTGTTTTTT.

The CDR3 spells CASSLGQGSSYEQYF. The CDR3 region has the DNA TGTGCCAGCAGCCTGGGACAGGGGAGCTCCTACGAGCAGTACTTC. This chain joins TRBV7-7 and TRBJ2-7, with 10 bases identical to TRBD1. CDR3 length equals 15 residues. J was trimmed by 0 bases and V by 5 bases; bases with no gene match: 4. Germline V CDR1 and CDR2: SSHAT, FNYEAQ (reference sequence).

About this clone: Relative to the germline gene, one junction end is altered; a read error may explain this. The chain uses TRBV7-9 and TRBJ2-7; 11 bases line up with TRBD2. The CDR3 is made up of 15 amino acids. CDR1 and CDR2 from the germline V gene are SEHNR and FQNEAQ (reference sequence). The CDR3 nucleotides read TGTTCCAGCAGCTTAGGGCCTAGCGGGAGGTACGAGCAGTACTTC. This translates into CSSSLGPSGRYEQYF.

The chain carries TRBV5-5 and TRBJ1-2; no clear D. The V gene lost 0 bases and the J gene lost 2 bases, with 17 bases spanning the gap. Germline values: CDR1 SGHKS, CDR2 YYEKEE (reference sequence). The CDR3 covers 17 residues. The CDR3 region has the DNA TGTGCCAGCAGCTTGGTTGAGTCCCGACACCCCAACTATGGCTACACCTTC. This codes for CASSLVESRHPNYGYTF.

The chain recombines TRBV29-1 with TRBJ2-4; D is possibly TRBD2 (6 bases). V was pared by 1 base and J by 3 bases, with 13 bases between. The CDR3 sequence is 15 residues long. Germline V gene data show CDR1 as SQVTM and CDR2 as ANQGSEA. For the CDR3, the DNA is TGCAGCGTTGAAGGCTCCGGGGGTGTCAAAAACATTCAGTACTTC. It encodes CSVEGSGGVKNIQYF.

V gene TRBV28 combines with J gene TRBJ1-2, with 11 bases matching TRBD1. Losses at the gene ends were 6 bases for V and 3 bases for J; bases not matched to a gene: 6. Germline V gene sequence: CDR1 MDHEN, CDR2 SYDVKM. CDR3 length: 15 residues. The CDR3 DNA reads TGTGCCAGCAGCAGTTGGACAGGGGGCGACTATGGCTACACCTTC. This sequence encodes CASSSWTGGDYGYTF.

This chain links TRBV5-4 with TRBJ2-3; D gene ambiguous. The CDR3 covers 14 residues. Germline CDR1 and CDR2: SGHNT and YYREEE (reference sequence). Between the trimmed V and J ends, which lost 4 bases and 2 bases, there was a span of 11 bases. CDR3 amino acids: CASSARVTTDTQYF. CDR3 nucleotides: TGTGCCAGCAGCGCCCGGGTGACCACAGATACGCAGTATTTT.

J is TRBJ2-2 and V is TRBV5-6, with TRBD2 matching 9 bases. The CDR3 runs to 17 residues. Germline trimming cut 3 bases from V and 5 bases from J; bases unmatched to any gene: 11. Germline CDR1 SGHDT, CDR2 YYEEEE. For the CDR3, the DNA is TGTGCCAGCAGCTGGGCGGGGGGGACTTTTTCTACCGGGGAGCTGTTTTTT. Translation gives CASSWAGGTFSTGELFF. The entire variable domain, with the rest obtained from reference TRBV5-6 and TRBJ2-2, is as follows: DAGVTQSPTHLIKTRGQQVTLRCSPKSGHDTVSWYQQALGQGPQFIFQYYEEEERQRGNFPDRFSGHQFPNYSSELNVNALLLGDSALYLCASSWAGGTFSTGELFFGEGSRLTVL.

Remarks on this clone: The sample has other DNA sequences that encode this CDR3 too. This rearrangement joins TRBV6-5 to TRBJ2-7; 7 positions agree with TRBD1. Germline V gene data show CDR1 as MNHEY and CDR2 as SVGAGI. The CDR3 has 14 residues. V lost 6 bases to trimming and J lost 2 bases; unmatched junction nucleotides: 7. The chain's CDR3 is CASRSGTATYEQYF. CDR3 sequence (DNA): TGTGCCAGCAGGTCCGGGACAGCCACCTACGAGCAGTACTTC.

CDR3 sequence (DNA): TGTGCCAGTAGTATCTCTCGGGAGAGCACTGAAGCTTTCTTT. Amino acid sequence: CASSISRESTEAFF. This chain links TRBV19 with TRBJ1-1; D unresolved. The ends were cut back, 3 bases at V and 4 bases at J, with 12 bases in the middle. In germline, CDR1 is LNHDA, CDR2 SQIVND (reference sequence). The CDR3 loop spans 14 amino acids. Looking up the rest from reference TRBV19 and TRBJ1-1 gives the full variable domain: DGGITQSPKYLFRKEGQNVTLSCEQNLNHDAMYWYRQDPGQGLRLIYYSQIVNDFQKGDIAEGYSVSREKKESFPLTVTSAQKNPTAFYLCASSISRESTEAFFGQGTRLTVV.

The rearrangement links TRBV19 to TRBJ1-5; 7 bases are shared with TRBD1. V lost 1 base to trimming and J lost 7 bases; unmatched junction nucleotides: 1. Germline-derived CDR1 and CDR2 are LNHDA and SQIVND (reference sequence). The CDR3 totals 13 residues. The CDR3 loop reads CASSIAGGQPQHF. Here the CDR3 DNA reads TGTGCCAGTAGTATAGCAGGGGGACAGCCCCAGCATTTT.

The chain combines TRBV19 with TRBJ1-5; 12 positions agree with TRBD1. Germline values: CDR1 LNHDA, CDR2 SQIVND (reference sequence). V shed 9 bases, J shed 2 bases, and the junction held 8 bases outside the gene matches. The CDR3 runs 16 residues. The CDR3 region has the DNA TGTGCCAGCGCCCCGGGGACAGGGGGCGGCAATCAGCCCCAGCATTTT. Its translation: CASAPGTGGGNQPQHF.